Below, 27 T cell receptor beta chains from the same sample are listed, as sequenced in a study of cytomegalovirus exposure and HLA in healthy donors (dated by TCRdb to the late 2010s). Receptor libraries were prepared by the immunoSEQ multiplex PCR assay. This is the immuneACCESS table as TCRdb keeps it, with only in-frame sequences that have V and J called. A part of the clones is gone; compared with another copy, unresolved V genes explain less than half, and the rest is unexplained. This sample is represented by roughly 100,000 clones; 85% of them were singletons. The biggest ten clones account for roughly 20% of the sample. The sequenced sample was PBMCs. The source is a man between 18 and 35 years old in good health and CMV-seropositive.

CDR3 DNA sequence: TGCGCCAGCAGCTTGCCTATGACTAGCGGGAGATCAGATACGCAGTATTTT. Translation gives CASSLPMTSGRSDTQYF. J is TRBJ2-3 and V is TRBV5-1; TRBD2 agrees at 12 bases. CDR3 length: 17 residues. Germline CDR1 reads SGHRS; CDR2 reads YFSETQ. V lost 1 base, J lost 4 bases, and 7 bases stayed unmatched.

The chain combines TRBV27 with TRBJ1-1, with 11 bases lining up with TRBD1. The CDR3 runs to 14 residues. With V trimmed by 5 bases and J by 7 bases, 6 bases remained unmatched. The germline V gene encodes CDR1 MNHEY and CDR2 SMNVEV (reference sequence). This chain's CDR3 is CASSTGTGGSEAFF. The CDR3 coding sequence is TGTGCCAGCAGTACCGGGACAGGGGGAAGTGAAGCTTTCTTT.

V gene TRBV30 combines with J gene TRBJ1-1; 8 bases align to TRBD1. Germline trimming cut 8 bases from V and 4 bases from J; bases unmatched to any gene: 6. Germline CDR1 reads GTSNPN; CDR2 reads SVGIG (reference sequence). The CDR3 consists of 12 residues. The CDR3 DNA reads as TGTGCCGGTGATACAGGGGGCACTGAAGCTTTCTTT. Protein: CAGDTGGTEAFF.

CDR3 DNA: TGTGCCAGCATAACAGCGGGAGGGGAGACCCAGTACTTC. Its protein is CASITAGGETQYF. The V gene is TRBV6-5, the J gene TRBJ2-5, with 10 bases lining up with TRBD2. The germline V gene encodes CDR1 MNHEY and CDR2 SVGAGI. V was pared by 7 bases and J by 5 bases, with 4 bases of the junction left unmatched. This CDR3 region has 13 residues.

The chain combines TRBV13 with TRBJ1-2; no clear D gene. Looked up from germline, CDR1 is PRHDT and CDR2 is FYEKMQ (reference sequence). This CDR3 region has 13 residues. Trimming took off 1 base at V and 1 base at J, with 4 bases between the two ends. Here the CDR3 DNA reads TGTGCCAGCAGCTTAGACAGTAACTATGGCTACACCTTC. Amino acids: CASSLDSNYGYTF.

This chain connects TRBV30 to TRBJ1-2; 7 nucleotides line up with TRBD1. Per germline, CDR1 GTSNPN and CDR2 SVGIG (reference sequence). The CDR3 contains 14 residues. Trimming removed 0 bases from V and 8 bases from J; junction bases left unmatched: 9. CDR3 sequence (DNA): TGTGCCTGGAGTGTAACAGGGGCACTTGGGGGCTACACCTTC. It translates to CAWSVTGALGGYTF.

The CDR3 loop reads CASSETDEQFF. The CDR3 DNA sequence: TGTGCCAGCAGTGAAACAGATGAGCAGTTCTTC. V is TRBV2 and J is TRBJ2-1; D remains ambiguous. Germline V gene lookup returns CDR1 SNHLY and CDR2 FYNNEI. V gave up 2 bases and J gave up 8 bases, with 4 bases separating them. The length of the CDR3 is 11 residues. The complete variable domain, with remaining parts taken from reference TRBV2 and TRBJ2-1, reads EPEVTQTPSHQVTQMGQEVILRCVPISNHLYFYWYRQILGQKVEFLVSFYNNEISEKSEIFDDQFSVERPDGSNFTLKIRSTKLEDSAMYFCASSETDEQFFGPGTRLTVL.

The chain couples TRBV4-1 to TRBJ2-3; 10 bases are shared with TRBD2. V lost 1 base and J lost 3; bases outside the gene matches: 4. Germline V gives CDR1 MGHRA, CDR2 YSYEKL. This CDR3 has 16 amino acids. For the CDR3, the DNA is TGCGCCAGCAGCCAAGCCGGGACTAGCGTGACAGATACGCAGTATTTT. It is translated as CASSQAGTSVTDTQYF.

The chain uses TRBV19 and TRBJ1-3; D gene ambiguous. Germline V lookup: CDR1 LNHDA, CDR2 SQIVND (reference sequence). The CDR3 is 15 amino acids. V shed 1 base and J shed 0 bases, with 7 bases lying between them. As DNA, the CDR3 is TGTGCCAGTAGTATAGGTACAGCCTCTGGAAACACCATATATTTT. Protein product: CASSIGTASGNTIYF.

The chain joins TRBV6-5 to TRBJ2-3; 10 nucleotides match TRBD1. The V gene end was trimmed by 8 bases and the J gene end by 6 bases; junction bases not matched to a gene: 8. The CDR3 extends over 14 amino acids. Germline lookup yields CDR1 MNHEY and CDR2 SVGAGI. The CDR3 DNA reads as TGTGCCAGCTATGGGACAGGGGAGGGCGATACGCAGTATTTT. Encoded protein: CASYGTGEGDTQYF.

The chain is built from TRBV29-1 and TRBJ2-2; a possible D gene is TRBD1 (5 bases). The CDR3 contains 16 residues. Trimming stripped 0 bases from V and 0 bases from J, with 11 bases between. Germline CDR1 is SQVTM and CDR2 is ANQGSEA. The CDR3 DNA reads as TGCAGCGTTGAAGACAGGGATCCGGCGAACACCGGGGAGCTGTTTTTT. Translation: CSVEDRDPANTGELFF.

The chain joins TRBV29-1 to TRBJ1-2; 7 bases agree with TRBD1. Germline-derived CDR1 and CDR2 are SQVTM and ANQGSEA. The ends lost 1 base at V and 10 bases at J; junction bases unmatched: 15. The CDR3 is made up of 15 amino acids. CDR3 sequence (DNA): TGCAGCGTTGAAGGAGAGCCAGGGGGGAGGAGATCCTACACCTTC. Its protein is CSVEGEPGGRRSYTF.

This chain joins TRBV27 and TRBJ1-1; the D is unclear. CDR1 MNHEY and CDR2 SMNVEV come from the germline V gene (reference sequence). V lost 4 bases and J lost 0, with 6 bases in between. CDR3 size: 13 residues. The CDR3 reads CASSSLLNTEAFF. The CDR3 DNA is TGTGCCAGCAGTTCCCTTTTGAACACTGAAGCTTTCTTT.

This clone has a single count. V gene TRBV5-4 combines with J gene TRBJ2-7; 7 bases agree with TRBD1. The CDR3 length is 15 residues. V lost 0 bases, J lost 2 bases, and 5 bases stayed unmatched. Germline CDR1 SGHNT, CDR2 YYREEE (reference sequence). The CDR3 coding sequence is TGTGCCAGCAGCTTGGGAGGGACAGAGGCCTACGAGCAGTACTTC. Translating gives CASSLGGTEAYEQYF.

The rearrangement joins TRBV4-2 to TRBJ2-7; TRBD2 matches at 13 bases. The CDR3 covers 16 residues. J gave up 6 bases and V 0 bases, and 5 bases lay outside the gene matches. Germline lookup yields CDR1 LGHNA and CDR2 YNFKEQ. Here the CDR3 reads CASSQDLLAGGVEQYF. For the CDR3, the DNA is TGTGCCAGCAGCCAAGATCTACTAGCGGGAGGGGTCGAGCAGTACTTC.

V and J are TRBV11-3 and TRBJ2-1; 9 positions agree with TRBD2. This CDR3 has 15 residues. The germline gives CDR1 SGHNT, CDR2 YENEEA. J was trimmed by 4 bases and V by 1 base; bases with no gene match: 2. Here the CDR3 DNA reads TGTGCCAGCAGCTTAGGGGCGGGAGGGTACAATGAGCAGTTCTTC. This codes for CASSLGAGGYNEQFF.

The rearrangement links TRBV27 to TRBJ2-7, with D possibly being TRBD1 (6 bases). Germline-derived CDR1 and CDR2 are MNHEY and SMNVEV (reference sequence). Trimming removed 2 bases at V and 3 bases at J, with 8 bases between. The CDR3 contains 13 residues. CDR3 region: CASSLRGNYEQYF. For the CDR3, the DNA is TGTGCCAGCAGTTTAAGGGGGAACTACGAGCAGTACTTC.

The chain has TRBV11-2 and TRBJ1-2; no definite D call. The length of the CDR3 is 12 residues. Trimming left V 3 bases short and J 3 bases short, with 5 bases between. Germline-derived CDR1 and CDR2 are SGHAT and FQNNGV. The DNA for the CDR3 is TGTGCCAGCAGCTTCCTAGACTATGGCTACACCTTC. Amino acids: CASSFLDYGYTF. The whole variable domain, filled in from reference TRBV11-2 and TRBJ1-2, reads EAGVAQSPRYKIIEKRQSVAFWCNPISGHATLYWYQQILGQGPKLLIQFQNNGVVDDSQLPKDRFSAERLKGVDSTLKIQPAKLEDSAVYLCASSFLDYGYTFGSGTRLTVV.

The chain uses TRBV11-3 and TRBJ2-1; perhaps TRBD2 as D (6 bases). This CDR3 is built from 13 residues. CDR1 is SGHNT, CDR2 YENEEA, per germline. V lost 4 bases and J lost 4, with 8 bases in between. This CDR3 reads CASSSGEYNEQFF. CDR3 nucleotides: TGTGCCAGCAGCTCGGGAGAGTACAATGAGCAGTTCTTC.

The chain links TRBV9 to TRBJ1-3; the D gene is possibly TRBD1 (5 bases). This CDR3 has 17 residues. The ends were cut back, 1 base at V and 0 bases at J, with 14 bases in the middle. Germline CDR1 SGDLS, CDR2 YYNGEE. CDR3 protein: CASSVKGQGYSGNTIYF. As DNA, the CDR3 is TGTGCCAGCAGCGTAAAAGGTCAGGGCTACTCTGGAAACACCATATATTTT. Full variable domain (missing parts from reference TRBV9 and TRBJ1-3): DSGVTQTPKHLITATGQRVTLRCSPRSGDLSVYWYQQSLDQGLQFLIQYYNGEERAKGNILERFSAQQFPDLHSELNLSSLELGDSALYFCASSVKGQGYSGNTIYFGEGSWLTVV.

The chain couples TRBV10-3 to TRBJ2-2; the match to TRBD2 covers 9 bases. This CDR3 is 15 amino acids long. Germline CDR1 ENHRY, CDR2 SYGVKD. V shed 4 bases and J 4 bases; nucleotides not matched to a gene: 4. This CDR3 is CAISAREGPTGELFF. CDR3 DNA: TGTGCCATCAGTGCGCGGGAGGGCCCCACCGGGGAGCTGTTTTTT.

CDR3 loop: CASSVETGKGGNIQYF. DNA for the CDR3: TGTGCCAGCAGCGTAGAAACAGGAAAAGGTGGAAACATTCAGTACTTC. The chain employs TRBV9 and TRBJ2-4; TRBD1 is a possible D gene (5 bases). Germline CDR1 SGDLS, CDR2 YYNGEE. The length of the CDR3 is 16 residues. Trimming pared 0 bases from V and 6 bases from J, leaving 16 bases between.

The chain combines TRBV19 with TRBJ1-5; 8 bases line up with TRBD1. Unmatched junction bases numbered 4, after V lost 6 bases and J lost 6 bases. The CDR3 is 13 residues long. The germline V gene has CDR1 LNHDA and CDR2 SQIVND (reference sequence). The chain's CDR3 is CASRGQGAQPQHF. The CDR3 bases are TGTGCCAGTAGAGGACAGGGTGCTCAGCCCCAGCATTTT.

This clone was observed a few times. The V and J genes are TRBV4-2 and TRBJ2-6; 8 nucleotides agree with TRBD1. The germline CDR1 and CDR2 sequences are LGHNA and YNFKEQ. This CDR3 comprises 17 residues. J was trimmed by 1 base and V by 3 bases; bases with no gene match: 5. CDR3 in amino acids: CASSQWDRSSGANVLTF. DNA for the CDR3: TGTGCCAGCAGCCAGTGGGACAGGTCTTCTGGGGCCAACGTCCTGACTTTC.

V usage is TRBV20-1 and J usage is TRBJ1-2, with D possibly being TRBD1 (6 bases). CDR1 and CDR2 (germline): DFQATT, SNEGSKA (reference sequence). CDR3 length equals 11 residues. V lost 0 bases to trimming and J lost 14 bases, with 13 bases between them. CDR3 DNA sequence: TGCAGTGCTAGAGATAGGGGGGGGCGGACCTTC. It translates to CSARDRGGRTF.

The V gene is TRBV2, the J gene TRBJ2-1; TRBD2 aligns across 10 bases. Germline CDR1 SNHLY, CDR2 FYNNEI. The CDR3 sequence is 14 residues long. J gave up 9 bases and V 7 bases, and 9 bases lay outside the gene matches. CDR3 sequence reads: CASKLGTSAGEQFF. The CDR3 DNA reads TGTGCCAGCAAGTTGGGGACTAGCGCTGGTGAGCAGTTCTTC.

This chain uses TRBV30 with TRBJ1-3, with TRBD1 matching over 11 bases. CDR1 GTSNPN and CDR2 SVGIG come from the germline V gene (reference sequence). This CDR3 spans 13 amino acids. V lost 5 bases and J lost 8; bases outside the gene matches: 5. CDR3 amino acids: CAWGQGAEYTIYF. The CDR3 DNA follows: TGTGCCTGGGGACAGGGGGCGGAATACACCATATATTTT. Drawing the rest from reference TRBV30 and TRBJ1-3, the complete variable domain is SQTIHQWPATLVQPVGSPLSLECTVEGTSNPNLYWYRQAAGRGLQLLFYSVGIGQISSEVPQNLSASRPQDRQFILSSKKLLLSDSGFYLCAWGQGAEYTIYFGEGSWLTVV.